These 8 T cell receptor beta chains were all obtained from the same sample, sequenced in a study of beta chain features in type 1 diabetes. The study reverse transcribed the entire isolated RNA, so it sequenced expressed TCRB transcripts. Sequenced by immunoSEQ multiplex PCR; TCRdb stores in-frame clones only, minus some. The top ten clones hold more than 0.1% of a sample with around 600,000 clones, roughly an eighth of them seen once. Findings and caveats of the study: Within each of all four CD4+ subsets, Type 1 diabetes patients had TCRB CDR3s that were moderately but significantly shorter.

No antigens are known for them. The sample consisted of naive CD4+ T cells from blood. These receptors originate from a man aged 25-40 years with type 1 diabetes.

In its sample, this clone was seen a few times. V gene TRBV9 combines with J gene TRBJ2-3; D tentatively reads TRBD1 or TRBD2 (5 bases each). V lost 3 bases and J 2 bases, leaving 13 bases between the germline ends. This CDR3 spans 15 amino acids. Germline V gives CDR1 SGDLS, CDR2 YYNGEE. DNA of the CDR3: TGTGCCAGCAGCGGCTACTTGGGGGACACAGATACGCAGTATTTT. Translating it yields CASSGYLGDTDTQYF.

This clone has a handful of counts. The chain uses TRBV4-3 and TRBJ1-2; TRBD1 is a possible D gene (5 bases). V gave up 3 bases and J gave up 7 bases, with 15 bases separating them. This CDR3 spans 14 amino acids. Germline CDR1 reads LGHNA; CDR2 reads YSLEER. In nucleotides, the CDR3 is TGCGCCAGCAGCCAGGGTTCCCAGGGCCGTGGCTACACCTTC. Translated, it gives CASSQGSQGRGYTF.

The chain joins TRBV4-2 to TRBJ2-5; the D call may be TRBD1 or TRBD2 (5 bases each). The ends were cut back, 4 bases at V and 1 base at J, with 10 bases in the middle. The CDR3 extends over 14 amino acids. Germline V gene sequence: CDR1 LGHNA, CDR2 YNFKEQ. CDR3 DNA sequence: TGTGCCAGCAGCCCGGGACGGACCCAAGAGACCCAGTACTTC. Amino acid sequence: CASSPGRTQETQYF.

Worth noting for this clone: A read error may produce the germline difference seen at one junction end. The V and J genes are TRBV7-7 and TRBJ2-1; 10 positions match TRBD2. CDR3 length equals 15 residues. Germline V gives CDR1 SSHAT, CDR2 FNYEAQ (reference sequence). The CDR3 DNA follows: TGTGCTAGCAGCCCCGGGACTAGCGCTTACAATGAGCAGTTCTTC. It codes for CASSPGTSAYNEQFF.

The chain is built from TRBV9 and TRBJ2-3, with D possibly TRBD2 on 7 matching bases. Per the germline V gene, CDR1 is SGDLS and CDR2 is YYNGEE. The CDR3 spans 16 residues. Deletions cut 4 bases from V and 3 bases from J, with 18 bases between. CDR3 loop: CASSPGGGARTDTQYF. CDR3 in DNA: TGTGCCAGCAGCCCCGGAGGGGGGGCGCGAACAGATACGCAGTATTTT.

This sequence joins TRBV9 and TRBJ2-2; the match to TRBD2 covers 7 bases. Trimming at V came to 4 bases and at J to 3 bases, leaving 9 bases not matched to a gene. Germline CDR1 reads SGDLS; CDR2 reads YYNGEE. This CDR3 region has 16 residues. CDR3 sequence reads: CASSPGAGVYTGELFF. The CDR3 coding sequence is TGTGCCAGCAGCCCTGGGGCGGGGGTCTACACCGGGGAGCTGTTTTTT.

This clone was detected a few times. The rearrangement joins TRBV9 to TRBJ1-1; D is possibly TRBD1 (6 bases). The germline V and J ends were trimmed by 4 bases and 0 bases, with 10 bases remaining between them. Germline assignment: CDR1 SGDLS and CDR2 YYNGEE. The CDR3 covers 14 residues. In nucleotides, the CDR3 is TGTGCCAGCAGCCTCGGACAGTTGAACACTGAAGCTTTCTTT. As protein: CASSLGQLNTEAFF.

J is TRBJ2-7 and V is TRBV5-1, with D possibly matching TRBD2 (5 bases). The CDR3 length is 15 residues. The germline gives CDR1 SGHRS, CDR2 YFSETQ. Trimming left V 4 bases short and J 0 bases short, with 14 bases between. The DNA for the CDR3 is TGCGCCAGCAGCGTTAACTCTGGGAGCTCCTACGAGCAGTACTTC. This codes for CASSVNSGSSYEQYF.